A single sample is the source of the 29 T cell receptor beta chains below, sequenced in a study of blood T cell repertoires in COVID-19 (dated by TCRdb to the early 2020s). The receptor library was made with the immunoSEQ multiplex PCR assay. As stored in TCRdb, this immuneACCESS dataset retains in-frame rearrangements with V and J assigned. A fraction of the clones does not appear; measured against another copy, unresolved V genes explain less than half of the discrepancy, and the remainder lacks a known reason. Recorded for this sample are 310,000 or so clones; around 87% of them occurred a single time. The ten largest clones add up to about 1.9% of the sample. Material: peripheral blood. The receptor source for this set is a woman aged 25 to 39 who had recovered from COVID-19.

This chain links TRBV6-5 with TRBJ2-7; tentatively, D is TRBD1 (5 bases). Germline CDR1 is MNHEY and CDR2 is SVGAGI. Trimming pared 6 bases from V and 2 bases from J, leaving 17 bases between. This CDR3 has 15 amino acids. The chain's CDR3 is CASSRPSTGTYEQYF. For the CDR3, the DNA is TGTGCCAGCAGCCGACCGTCCACAGGTACCTACGAGCAGTACTTC.

As DNA, the CDR3 is TGCGCCAGCAGCTTCGGGACTGCTTCCTACGAGCAGTACTTC. Residues: CASSFGTASYEQYF. The chain joins TRBV5-1 to TRBJ2-7, with D perhaps TRBD2 (6 bases). Trimming shortened V by 2 bases and J by 1 base, and 10 bases separated the two germline ends. Looked up from germline, CDR1 is SGHRS and CDR2 is YFSETQ. The CDR3 spans 14 residues.

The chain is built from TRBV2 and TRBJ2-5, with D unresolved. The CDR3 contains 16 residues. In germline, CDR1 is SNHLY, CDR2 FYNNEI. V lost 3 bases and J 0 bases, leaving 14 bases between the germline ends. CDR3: CASSDQEAPYQETQYF. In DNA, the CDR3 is TGTGCCAGCAGTGATCAAGAGGCCCCGTACCAAGAGACCCAGTACTTC.

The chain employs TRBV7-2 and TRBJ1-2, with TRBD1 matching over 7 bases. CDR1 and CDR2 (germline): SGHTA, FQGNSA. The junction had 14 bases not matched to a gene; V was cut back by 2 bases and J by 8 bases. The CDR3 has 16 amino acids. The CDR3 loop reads CASSLLLGGGFRGYTF. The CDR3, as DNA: TGTGCCAGCAGCTTATTACTCGGAGGGGGCTTCCGCGGCTACACCTTC.

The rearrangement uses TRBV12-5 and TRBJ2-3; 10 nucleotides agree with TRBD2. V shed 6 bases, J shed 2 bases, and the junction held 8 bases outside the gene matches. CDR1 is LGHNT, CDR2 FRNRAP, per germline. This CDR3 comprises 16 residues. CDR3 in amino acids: CASGKGTSVNTDTQYF. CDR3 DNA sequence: TGTGCTAGTGGGAAGGGGACTAGCGTGAACACAGATACGCAGTATTTT.

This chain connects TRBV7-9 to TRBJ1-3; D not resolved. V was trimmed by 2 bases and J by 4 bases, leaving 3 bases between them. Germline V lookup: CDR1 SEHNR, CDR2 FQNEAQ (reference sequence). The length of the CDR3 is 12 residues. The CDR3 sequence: CASSLQGNTIYF. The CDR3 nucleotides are TGTGCCAGCAGCTTACAGGGAAACACCATATATTTT.

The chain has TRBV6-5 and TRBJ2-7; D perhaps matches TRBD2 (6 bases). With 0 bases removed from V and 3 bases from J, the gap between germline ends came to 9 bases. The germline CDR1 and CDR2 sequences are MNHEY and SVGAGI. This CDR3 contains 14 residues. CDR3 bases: TGTGCCAGCAGTTACTCTGGGGGGAACTACGAGCAGTACTTC. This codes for CASSYSGGNYEQYF.

CDR3 DNA sequence: TGTGCCAGCAGCTTGGTTTTTCGGGCGACAGCCAACACTGAAGCTTTCTTT. It translates to CASSLVFRATANTEAFF. The chain links TRBV5-8 to TRBJ1-1, with D possibly TRBD1 on 5 matching bases. The CDR3 extends over 17 amino acids. Germline-derived CDR1 and CDR2 are SGHTS and YDEGEE. Trimming stripped 0 bases from V and 2 bases from J, with 17 bases between.

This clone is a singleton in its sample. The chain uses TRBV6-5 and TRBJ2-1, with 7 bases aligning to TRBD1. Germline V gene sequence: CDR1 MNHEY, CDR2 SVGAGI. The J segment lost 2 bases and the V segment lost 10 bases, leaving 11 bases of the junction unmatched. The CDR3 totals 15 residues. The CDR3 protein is CATRRPGQTYNEQFF. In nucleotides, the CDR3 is TGTGCCACCAGAAGACCGGGACAGACCTACAATGAGCAGTTCTTC.

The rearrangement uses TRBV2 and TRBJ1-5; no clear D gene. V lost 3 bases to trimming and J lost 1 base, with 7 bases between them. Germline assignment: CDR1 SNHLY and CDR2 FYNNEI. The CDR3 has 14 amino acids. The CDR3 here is CASSERGSNQPQHF. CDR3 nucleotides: TGTGCCAGCAGTGAGCGGGGAAGCAATCAGCCCCAGCATTTT. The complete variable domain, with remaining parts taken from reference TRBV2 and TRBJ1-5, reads EPEVTQTPSHQVTQMGQEVILRCVPISNHLYFYWYRQILGQKVEFLVSFYNNEISEKSEIFDDQFSVERPDGSNFTLKIRSTKLEDSAMYFCASSERGSNQPQHFGDGTRLSIL.

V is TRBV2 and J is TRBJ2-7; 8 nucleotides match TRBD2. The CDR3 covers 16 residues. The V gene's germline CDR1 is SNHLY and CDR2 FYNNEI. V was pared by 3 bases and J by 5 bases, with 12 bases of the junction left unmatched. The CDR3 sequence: CASSEEVRLASNEQYF. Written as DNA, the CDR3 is TGTGCCAGCAGTGAGGAGGTGAGACTAGCGAGCAACGAGCAGTACTTC.

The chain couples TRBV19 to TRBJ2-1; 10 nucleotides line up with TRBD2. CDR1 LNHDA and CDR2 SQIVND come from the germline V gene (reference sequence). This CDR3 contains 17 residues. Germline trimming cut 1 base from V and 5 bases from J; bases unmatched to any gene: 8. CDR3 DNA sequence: TGTGCCAGTAGTATAGGAGGCGGACTAGCGGATAACAATGAGCAGTTCTTC. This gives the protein CASSIGGGLADNNEQFF.

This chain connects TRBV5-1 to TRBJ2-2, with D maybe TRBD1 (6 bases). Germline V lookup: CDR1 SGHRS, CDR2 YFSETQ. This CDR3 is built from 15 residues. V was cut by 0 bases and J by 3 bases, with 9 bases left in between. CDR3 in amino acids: CASSLAAGDTGELFF. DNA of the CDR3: TGCGCCAGCAGCTTGGCGGCAGGGGACACCGGGGAGCTGTTTTTT. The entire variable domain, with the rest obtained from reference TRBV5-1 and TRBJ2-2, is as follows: KAGVTQTPRYLIKTRGQQVTLSCSPISGHRSVSWYQQTPGQGLQFLFEYFSETQRNKGNFPGRFSGRQFSNSRSEMNVSTLELGDSALYLCASSLAAGDTGELFFGEGSRLTVL.

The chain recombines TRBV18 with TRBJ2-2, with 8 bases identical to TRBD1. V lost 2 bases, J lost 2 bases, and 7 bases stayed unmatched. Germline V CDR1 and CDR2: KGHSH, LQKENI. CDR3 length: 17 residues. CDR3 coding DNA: TGTGCCAGCTCACCAAAAAGGGACAGGTCCAACACCGGGGAGCTGTTTTTT. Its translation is CASSPKRDRSNTGELFF.

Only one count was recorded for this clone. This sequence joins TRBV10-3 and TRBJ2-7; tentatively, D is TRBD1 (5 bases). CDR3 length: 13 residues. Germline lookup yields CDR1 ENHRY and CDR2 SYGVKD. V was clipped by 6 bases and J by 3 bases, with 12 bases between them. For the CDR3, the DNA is TGTGCCATCAGAGAAGGGGCTCTCTACGAGCAGTACTTC. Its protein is CAIREGALYEQYF.

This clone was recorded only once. The CDR3 spells CASSLAVTGNYGYTF. CDR3 nucleotides: TGCGCCAGCAGCTTGGCCGTTACCGGTAACTATGGCTACACCTTC. The J gene is TRBJ1-2, the V gene TRBV5-1, with unresolved D. In germline, CDR1 is SGHRS, CDR2 YFSETQ. The CDR3 has 15 amino acids. Trimming removed 0 bases at V and 1 base at J, with 10 bases between.

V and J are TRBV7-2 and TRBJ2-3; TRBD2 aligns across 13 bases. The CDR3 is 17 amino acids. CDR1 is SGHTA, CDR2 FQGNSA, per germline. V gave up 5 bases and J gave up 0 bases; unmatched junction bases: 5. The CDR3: CASSPTSGGASTDTQYF. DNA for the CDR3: TGTGCCAGCAGCCCTACTAGCGGGGGGGCGAGCACAGATACGCAGTATTTT.

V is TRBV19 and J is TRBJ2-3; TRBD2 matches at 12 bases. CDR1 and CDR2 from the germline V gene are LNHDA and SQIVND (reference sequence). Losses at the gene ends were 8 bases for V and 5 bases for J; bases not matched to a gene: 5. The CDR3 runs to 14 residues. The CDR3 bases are TGTGCCAGTCGGACTAGCGGGGAGGAAGATACGCAGTATTTT. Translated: CASRTSGEEDTQYF. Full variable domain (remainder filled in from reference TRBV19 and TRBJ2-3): DGGITQSPKYLFRKEGQNVTLSCEQNLNHDAMYWYRQDPGQGLRLIYYSQIVNDFQKGDIAEGYSVSREKKESFPLTVTSAQKNPTAFYLCASRTSGEEDTQYFGPGTRLTVL.

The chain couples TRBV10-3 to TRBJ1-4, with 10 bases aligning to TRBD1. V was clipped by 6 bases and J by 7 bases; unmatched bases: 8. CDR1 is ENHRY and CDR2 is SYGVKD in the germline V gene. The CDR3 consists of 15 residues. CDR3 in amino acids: CAISNRQGAGEKLFF. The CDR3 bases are TGTGCCATCAGCAATAGACAGGGGGCGGGTGAAAAACTGTTTTTT.

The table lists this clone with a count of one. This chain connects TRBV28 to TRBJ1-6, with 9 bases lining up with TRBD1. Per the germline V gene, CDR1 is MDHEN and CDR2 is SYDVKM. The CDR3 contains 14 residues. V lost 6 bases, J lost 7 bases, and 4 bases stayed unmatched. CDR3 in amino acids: CASRDRGRNSPLHF. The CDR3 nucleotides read TGTGCCAGCAGGGACAGGGGCCGAAATTCACCCCTCCACTTT.

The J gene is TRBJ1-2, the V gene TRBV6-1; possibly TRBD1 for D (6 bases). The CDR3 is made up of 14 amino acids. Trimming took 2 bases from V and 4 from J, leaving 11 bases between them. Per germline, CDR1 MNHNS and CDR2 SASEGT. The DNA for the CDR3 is TGTGCCAGCAGTGAAACCTCCAGGGGCTATGGCTACACCTTC. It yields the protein CASSETSRGYGYTF.

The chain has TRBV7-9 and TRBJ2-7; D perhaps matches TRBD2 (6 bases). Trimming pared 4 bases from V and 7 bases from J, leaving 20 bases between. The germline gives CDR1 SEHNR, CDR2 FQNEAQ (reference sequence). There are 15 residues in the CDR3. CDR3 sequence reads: CASSYSSGPREEQYF. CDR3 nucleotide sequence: TGTGCCAGCAGCTACAGTAGCGGTCCGCGGGAAGAGCAGTACTTC.

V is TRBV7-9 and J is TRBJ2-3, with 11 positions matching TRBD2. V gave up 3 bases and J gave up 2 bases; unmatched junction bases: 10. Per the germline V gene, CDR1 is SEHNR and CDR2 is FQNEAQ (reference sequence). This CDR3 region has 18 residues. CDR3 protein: CASSFRTSGGSPTDTQYF. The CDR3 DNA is TGTGCCAGCAGCTTTCGAACTAGCGGGGGATCCCCCACAGATACGCAGTATTTT.

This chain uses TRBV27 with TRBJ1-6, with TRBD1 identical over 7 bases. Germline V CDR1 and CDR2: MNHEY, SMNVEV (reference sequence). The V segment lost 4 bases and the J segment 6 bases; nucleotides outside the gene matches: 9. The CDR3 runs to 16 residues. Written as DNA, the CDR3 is TGTGCCAGCAGTTGGACCGGGACAGCTTTTAATTCACCCCTCCACTTT. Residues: CASSWTGTAFNSPLHF.

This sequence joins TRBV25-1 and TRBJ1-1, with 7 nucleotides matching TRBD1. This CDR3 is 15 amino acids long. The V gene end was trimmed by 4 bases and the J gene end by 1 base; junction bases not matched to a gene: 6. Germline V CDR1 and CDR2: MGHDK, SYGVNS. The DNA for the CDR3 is TGTGCCAGCAGTGGTTACAGGGGATCGAACACTGAAGCTTTCTTT. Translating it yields CASSGYRGSNTEAFF.

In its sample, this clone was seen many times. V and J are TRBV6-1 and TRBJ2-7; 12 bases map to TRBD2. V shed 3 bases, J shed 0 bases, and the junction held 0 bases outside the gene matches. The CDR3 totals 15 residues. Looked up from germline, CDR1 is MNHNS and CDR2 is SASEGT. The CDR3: CASSETSGSSYEQYF. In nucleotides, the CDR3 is TGTGCCAGCAGTGAGACTAGCGGGAGCTCCTACGAGCAGTACTTC.

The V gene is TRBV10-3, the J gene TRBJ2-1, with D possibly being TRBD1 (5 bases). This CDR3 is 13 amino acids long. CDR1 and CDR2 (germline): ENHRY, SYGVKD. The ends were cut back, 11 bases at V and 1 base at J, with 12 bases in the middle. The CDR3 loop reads CAVFRDSYNEQFF. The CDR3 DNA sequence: TGTGCCGTCTTCAGGGATTCCTACAATGAGCAGTTCTTC.

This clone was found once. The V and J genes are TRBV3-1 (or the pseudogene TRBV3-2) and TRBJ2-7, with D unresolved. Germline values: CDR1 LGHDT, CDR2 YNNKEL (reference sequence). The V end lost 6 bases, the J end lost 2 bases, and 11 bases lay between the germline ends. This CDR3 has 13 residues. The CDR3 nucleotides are TGTGCCAGCAGTCTAACGGAGACCTACGAGCAGTACTTC. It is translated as CASSLTETYEQYF.

CDR3 amino acids: CASSVEVRDEQYF. In DNA, the CDR3 is TGTGCCAGCAGCGTAGAGGTCAGGGACGAGCAGTACTTC. The chain carries TRBV9 and TRBJ2-7, with a weak D call TRBD1 (5 bases). The CDR3 runs 13 residues. Trimming took 0 bases from V and 5 from J, leaving 9 bases between them. CDR1 and CDR2 (germline): SGDLS, YYNGEE.